The entry below gives a single TCR beta chain sequence along with its context. The data were obtained in a study of radiation and T cells in renal cell carcinoma. The data were produced by immunoSEQ multiplex PCR, yet TCRdb's version contains in-frame clones alone and is incomplete. The sample contains around 140,000 clones, 86% of which appear only once. Germline-derived CDR1 and CDR2 are SGHTA and FQGNSA. The CDR3 runs 12 residues. V lost 1 base to trimming and J lost 5 bases, with 5 bases between them. The time point denotes: blood 4 weeks post-SBRT, at nephrectomy. Treatment noted: 15 Gy SBRT to primary tumor, nephrectomy 4 weeks later. The patient's renal cell carcinoma had clear cell pathology.

The chain recombines TRBV7-2 with TRBJ2-5, with D unresolved. The sample in question was blood, obtained from a patient whose treatment included radiotherapy and nephrectomy. The clonotype originates from a woman between 45 and 65 years old with renal cell carcinoma. The CDR3 sequence: CASSLGPETQYF. The CDR3 DNA follows: TGTGCCAGCAGCTTAGGGCCCGAGACCCAGTACTTC.